These 22 T cell receptor beta chains were sequenced from one sample in a study of T cells generated in artificial thymic organoids. Separate semi-nested PCRs amplified TCRalpha and TCRbeta libraries using constant-region reverse primers in TRAC or TRBC. In TCRdb, the 5' RACE reads were re-called with MiXCR into one record per CDR3 protein. The sample lists about 3,300 distinct CDR3 sequences, under 40% occurring once. Sequenced input: naive CD8+ T cells from blood. Subset given: CD3+TCRalphabeta+CD8SP T cells; for blood, CD45RO-CCR7+ naive CD8+ T cells. The origin of the receptors is a human donor who gave cord blood stem cells for thymic organoid culture, a cardiac surgery patient who gave postnatal thymus, or a blood donor (not recorded which).

Notes on this clonotype: Relative to the germline gene, one junction end is altered; a read error may explain this. The rearrangement joins TRBV13 to TRBJ1-5, with TRBD1 identical over 8 bases. Germline CDR1 and CDR2: PRHDT and FYEKMQ (reference sequence). This CDR3 is 12 amino acids long. CDR3 in amino acids: CARDRVPQPRHF. CDR3 sequence (DNA): TGTGCCAGGGACAGGGTACCTCAGCCCCGGCATTTT.

This chain uses TRBV7-8 with TRBJ1-5; 7 bases are shared with TRBD1. This CDR3 spans 14 amino acids. Trimming took 6 bases from V and 3 from J; bases not matched to a gene: 5. Germline V gives CDR1 SGHVS, CDR2 FQNEAQ. In DNA form, the CDR3 reads TGTGCCAGCAGTCTTGACAGGGTCAATCAGCCCCAGCATTTT. Translated: CASSLDRVNQPQHF.

Comments on this clonotype: With a much larger clone just one base away, this may be a read error. This is likely a read error, given that the CDR3 carries no conserved phenylalanine or tryptophan at its end. The rearrangement joins TRBV7-7 to TRBJ2-7; TRBD1 agrees at 7 bases. In germline, CDR1 is SSHAT, CDR2 FNYEAQ (reference sequence). The J segment lost 4 bases and the V segment lost 5 bases, leaving 11 bases of the junction unmatched. CDR3 length equals 15 residues. Here the CDR3 reads CASSVGDGTAYEQYL. CDR3 in DNA: TGTGCCAGCAGCGTGGGGGATGGGACAGCATACGAGCAGTACCTC.

By its share, this clonotype is medium-sized. The rearrangement links TRBV28 to TRBJ1-3; D call uncertain. The germline V gene encodes CDR1 MDHEN and CDR2 SYDVKM. Deletions cut 3 bases from V and 2 bases from J, with 8 bases between. CDR3 size: 14 residues. The CDR3 DNA reads as TGTGCCAGCAGTTTGGGAAGAACTGGAAACACCATATATTTT. It yields the protein CASSLGRTGNTIYF. The complete variable domain, with remaining parts taken from reference TRBV28 and TRBJ1-3, reads DVKVTQSSRYLVKRTGEKVFLECVQDMDHENMFWYRQDPGLGLRLIYFSYDVKMKEKGDIPEGYSVSREKKERFSLILESASTNQTSMYLCASSLGRTGNTIYFGEGSWLTVV.

This clonotype has a handful of counts. The chain employs TRBV9 and TRBJ1-3, with 8 bases identical to TRBD1. Germline V CDR1 and CDR2: SGDLS, YYNGEE. Trimming removed 3 bases from V and 2 bases from J; junction bases left unmatched: 4. The CDR3 length is 15 residues. The DNA for the CDR3 is TGTGCCAGCAGCGCAGGGGGCCTCCCTGGAAACACCATATATTTT. Its protein product is CASSAGGLPGNTIYF.

This chain links TRBV9 with TRBJ2-1, with a weak D call TRBD2 (5 bases). Between the trimmed V and J ends, which lost 3 bases and 6 bases, there was a span of 16 bases. Germline CDR1 SGDLS, CDR2 YYNGEE. The CDR3 has 15 residues. The CDR3 loop reads CASSASGTPTNEQFF. The CDR3 DNA sequence: TGTGCCAGCAGCGCCAGCGGAACACCTACCAATGAGCAGTTCTTC.

This clonotype came up a few times. V and J are TRBV7-8 and TRBJ2-2; D is tentatively TRBD1 or TRBD2 (5 bases each). V was cut by 1 base and J by 1 base, with 19 bases left in between. CDR1 is SGHVS and CDR2 is FQNEAQ in the germline V gene. The CDR3 is made up of 19 amino acids. This CDR3 reads CASSLGSGRGGKNTGELFF. The DNA of the CDR3 is TGTGCCAGCAGCTTAGGATCTGGACGGGGCGGAAAGAACACCGGGGAGCTGTTTTTT.

This clonotype was picked up a small number of times. The chain combines TRBV3-1 with TRBJ2-1; D gene uncertain. The V end was cut by 5 bases, the J end by 2 bases, with 13 bases between. The CDR3 consists of 15 residues. Per germline, CDR1 LGHDT and CDR2 YNNKEL (reference sequence). The CDR3 nucleotides are TGTGCCAGCAGCAAGGAGTTAGCCCCCTACAATGAGCAGTTCTTC. Protein: CASSKELAPYNEQFF.

With respect to this clonotype: At one boundary the junction diverges from the germline segment, which might be a read error. The genes are TRBV7-6 and TRBJ2-5; D unclear. The CDR3 spans 13 residues. The V gene's germline CDR1 is SGHVS and CDR2 FNYEAQ. CDR3 in DNA: TGTGCCAGCAGCTTAGAGGAAAACACTGAAGCTTTCTTC. This gives the protein CASSLEENTEAFF.

By sample share, this clonotype is medium-sized. The rearrangement joins TRBV29-1 to TRBJ2-7, with a tentative D call TRBD2 (5 bases). Germline V gives CDR1 SQVTM, CDR2 ANQGSEA. The CDR3 totals 14 residues. The V gene lost 2 bases and the J gene lost 2 bases, with 13 bases spanning the gap. Here the CDR3 DNA reads TGCAGCGTTGAAAGTACTAGACACCCCTACGAGCAGTACTTC. Protein sequence: CSVESTRHPYEQYF.

This clonotype is deemed medium-sized. The chain couples TRBV19 to TRBJ2-2; D ambiguous. The V end lost 3 bases, the J end lost 5 bases, and 10 bases lay between the germline ends. The germline V gene has CDR1 LNHDA and CDR2 SQIVND (reference sequence). The CDR3 covers 14 residues. The CDR3 here is CASSILLNTGELFF. CDR3 nucleotides: TGTGCCAGTAGTATCCTACTTAATACCGGGGAGCTGTTTTTT.

The chain uses TRBV13 and TRBJ2-7; 7 positions agree with TRBD1. The germline gives CDR1 PRHDT, CDR2 FYEKMQ (reference sequence). This CDR3 is built from 13 residues. The trim removed 4 bases at V and 5 bases at J, leaving 5 bases unmatched. The CDR3 sequence: CASSSTGSHEQYF. The CDR3 bases are TGTGCCAGCAGCTCGACAGGGTCCCACGAGCAGTACTTC.

A single count supports this clonotype. The chain has TRBV12-3 or TRBV12-4 and TRBJ2-1; 9 bases are a match to TRBD1. V lost 5 bases, J lost 3 bases, and 8 bases stayed unmatched. The CDR3 extends over 16 amino acids. This CDR3 reads CASSEWTGEGYNEQFF. The CDR3 DNA follows: TGTGCCAGCAGTGAATGGACAGGGGAGGGCTACAATGAGCAGTTCTTC.

This clonotype was observed a handful of times. V is TRBV13 and J is TRBJ2-5; tentative D call: TRBD1 (6 bases). The CDR3 consists of 14 residues. Trimming stripped 5 bases from V and 1 base from J, with 11 bases between. Germline V gene lookup returns CDR1 PRHDT and CDR2 FYEKMQ (reference sequence). The CDR3, as DNA: TGTGCCAGCAGCCAAAGGACAGCCCAAGAGACCCAGTACTTC. Translation: CASSQRTAQETQYF.

This clonotype appeared a few times. The chain couples TRBV28 to TRBJ2-1; tentative D call: TRBD2 (6 bases). Germline assignment: CDR1 MDHEN and CDR2 SYDVKM. This CDR3 is built from 15 residues. V was clipped by 7 bases and J by 2 bases, with 15 bases between them. DNA of the CDR3: TGTGCCAGCACCCCCCCGGGGGTAGCCTACAATGAGCAGTTCTTC. Translating gives CASTPPGVAYNEQFF.

The V gene is TRBV24-1, the J gene TRBJ2-3; D gene ambiguous. V shed 6 bases and J shed 2 bases, with 14 bases lying between them. This CDR3 contains 15 residues. Germline CDR1 is KGHDR and CDR2 is SFDVKD. The CDR3 DNA reads TGTGCCACCAGTCCTGGTCGTGACGACACAGATACGCAGTATTTT. It encodes CATSPGRDDTDTQYF.

By share of the sample, this clonotype is medium-sized (0.01 to 0.1%). The J gene is TRBJ2-7, the V gene TRBV9; 9 bases fit TRBD1. Per the germline V gene, CDR1 is SGDLS and CDR2 is YYNGEE. The V segment lost 0 bases and the J segment 4 bases; nucleotides outside the gene matches: 5. CDR3 length equals 15 residues. Here the CDR3 reads CASSVGTGGMYEQYF. DNA for the CDR3: TGTGCCAGCAGCGTAGGAACAGGGGGCATGTACGAGCAGTACTTC.

This clonotype was seen more than once but under ten times. A much larger clone sits a single nucleotide away, making a read error possible. The rearrangement uses TRBV15 and TRBJ2-3; D is ambiguous. The germline V gene has CDR1 LNHNV and CDR2 YYDKDF (reference sequence). The CDR3 runs to 13 residues. The DNA for the CDR3 is TGTGCCACCACCACATCTCACACAGATACGCGGTATTTT. This encodes CATTTSHTDTRYF.

This clonotype showed up just a few times. The gene calls are TRBV6-5 and TRBJ2-1; 7 bases match TRBD2. V was pared by 6 bases and J by 6 bases, with 8 bases of the junction left unmatched. The CDR3 runs 14 residues. In germline, CDR1 is MNHEY, CDR2 SVGAGI. The DNA for the CDR3 is TGTGCCAGCAGAGACTACGGGGGGATCAATGAGCAGTTCTTC. It specifies CASRDYGGINEQFF.

The V call is TRBV28, the J call TRBJ2-7; a weak D match, TRBD1 (6 bases). This CDR3 comprises 16 residues. Germline CDR1 and CDR2: MDHEN and SYDVKM. Trimming shortened V by 2 bases and J by 3 bases, and 17 bases separated the two germline ends. The CDR3 DNA reads TGTGCCAGCAGTTTACTCGATAAGACAGGCCACTACGAGCAGTACTTC. Amino acids: CASSLLDKTGHYEQYF.

By share, this clonotype counts as medium-sized (0.01 to 0.1%). This chain joins TRBV27 and TRBJ2-5, with D perhaps matching TRBD1 (6 bases). The germline V gene has CDR1 MNHEY and CDR2 SMNVEV (reference sequence). The CDR3 consists of 15 residues. Trimming took 8 bases from V and 1 from J, leaving 17 bases between them. CDR3 residues: CASRKGVGVQETQYF. The CDR3 DNA sequence: TGTGCCAGCCGGAAGGGGGTCGGGGTCCAAGAGACCCAGTACTTC.

This chain connects TRBV27 to TRBJ2-7, with D possibly TRBD2 on 6 matching bases. Between the trimmed V and J ends, which lost 0 bases and 2 bases, there was a span of 8 bases. Germline V gene lookup returns CDR1 MNHEY and CDR2 SMNVEV (reference sequence). The CDR3 totals 14 residues. CDR3 bases: TGTGCCAGCAGTTTATCGCGGGGCCCCTACGAGCAGTACTTC. Protein sequence: CASSLSRGPYEQYF.